Presented here are 9 T cell receptor beta chains from one specimen sequenced in a study of T cell repertoires in cytomegalovirus infection. These receptors' targets are unknown. TCRdb itself ran the reads through MiXCR, one entry per CDR3 protein. The sample records approximately 1,000,000 distinct CDR3 sequences, approximately 33% being singletons. Sequenced material: cultured CD8+ T cells from PBMCs, taken from culture after CMV antigen stimulation. These TCRs come from a human donor in good health (CMV status not recorded). Some clones in this sample may be carry-over from other donors' samples.

The rearrangement joins TRBV5-1 to TRBJ2-1; 12 bases are a match to TRBD1. V dropped 7 bases and J dropped 0; count of bases not matched to a gene: 8. This CDR3 spans 17 amino acids. Germline lookup yields CDR1 SGHRS and CDR2 YFSETQ. For the CDR3, the DNA is TGCGCCAGCGGCGGGACAGGGGGCGCAAGCTCCTACAATGAGCAGTTCTTC. It codes for CASGGTGGASSYNEQFF.

The rearrangement links TRBV28 to TRBJ2-3; a weak D match, TRBD2 (6 bases). This CDR3 is built from 16 residues. V lost 6 bases to trimming and J lost 8 bases, with 24 bases between them. CDR1 and CDR2 (germline): MDHEN, SYDVKM. The CDR3 sequence: CASRGGLSVPNPTQYF. CDR3 sequence (DNA): TGTGCCAGCAGGGGGGGACTGTCGGTCCCGAACCCTACGCAGTATTTT. Drawing the rest from reference TRBV28 and TRBJ2-3, the complete variable domain is DVKVTQSSRYLVKRTGEKVFLECVQDMDHENMFWYRQDPGLGLRLIYFSYDVKMKEKGDIPEGYSVSREKKERFSLILESASTNQTSMYLCASRGGLSVPNPTQYFGPGTRLTVL.

This clonotype was detected only a few times. V gene TRBV5-6 combines with J gene TRBJ1-5; tentatively, D is TRBD1 (6 bases). CDR3 size: 14 residues. Germline V gene lookup returns CDR1 SGHDT and CDR2 YYEEEE. Trimming shortened V by 2 bases and J by 6 bases, and 12 bases separated the two germline ends. CDR3 sequence reads: CASSFGTGPQPQHF. The CDR3 DNA sequence: TGTGCCAGCAGCTTCGGAACAGGGCCTCAGCCCCAGCATTTT.

This chain uses TRBV6-5 with TRBJ1-4; tentative D call: TRBD1 (5 bases). Germline assignment: CDR1 MNHEY and CDR2 SVGAGI. The CDR3 contains 15 residues. V was cut by 0 bases and J by 8 bases, with 13 bases left in between. The CDR3 DNA follows: TGTGCCAGCAGTTACTCGCCGGACGGGGGGGAAAAACTGTTTTTT. Its protein is CASSYSPDGGEKLFF.

V is TRBV19 and J is TRBJ1-2; 8 bases are shared with TRBD1. The CDR3 totals 16 residues. V was clipped by 3 bases and J by 8 bases; unmatched bases: 14. CDR1 is LNHDA and CDR2 is SQIVND in the germline V gene (reference sequence). CDR3: CASSITRDRGALGYTF. CDR3 DNA sequence: TGTGCCAGTAGTATCACTCGTGACAGGGGCGCGTTGGGCTACACCTTC.

This clonotype has a handful of counts. This chain uses TRBV9 with TRBJ2-2; TRBD2 matches at 9 bases. Trimming at V came to 3 bases and at J to 2 bases, leaving 5 bases not matched to a gene. The V gene's germline CDR1 is SGDLS and CDR2 YYNGEE. The CDR3 has 16 residues. DNA for the CDR3: TGTGCCAGCAGCGAGGTAGCGGGGGTAAACACCGGGGAGCTGTTTTTT. Its protein is CASSEVAGVNTGELFF. Together with reference TRBV9 and TRBJ2-2, the CDR3 gives the full variable domain: DSGVTQTPKHLITATGQRVTLRCSPRSGDLSVYWYQQSLDQGLQFLIQYYNGEERAKGNILERFSAQQFPDLHSELNLSSLELGDSALYFCASSEVAGVNTGELFFGEGSRLTVL.

This clonotype was counted between two and nine times. The gene calls are TRBV25-1 and TRBJ2-7; TRBD1 is a possible D gene (6 bases). The CDR3 runs 10 residues. The V end was cut by 8 bases, the J end by 7 bases, with 9 bases between. Per the germline V gene, CDR1 is MGHDK and CDR2 is SYGVNS. CDR3 amino acids: CASEGGEQYF. CDR3 nucleotide sequence: TGTGCCAGCGAAGGGGGAGAGCAGTACTTC.

This rearrangement joins TRBV27 to TRBJ2-1; tentative D call: TRBD2 (5 bases). Trimming removed 3 bases at V and 9 bases at J, with 12 bases between. In germline, CDR1 is MNHEY, CDR2 SMNVEV (reference sequence). The CDR3 is 13 residues long. CDR3 region: CASSFEGWVEQFF. CDR3 bases: TGTGCCAGCAGTTTTGAGGGCTGGGTTGAGCAGTTCTTC.

This clonotype showed up just a few times. The chain joins TRBV6-1 to TRBJ2-3, with D hard to call. There are 15 residues in the CDR3. Per the germline V gene, CDR1 is MNHNS and CDR2 is SASEGT. V was cut by 1 base and J by 0 bases, with 8 bases left in between. CDR3 residues: CASSEGQLSTDTQYF. CDR3 nucleotides: TGTGCCAGCAGTGAAGGGCAGTTGAGCACAGATACGCAGTATTTT.